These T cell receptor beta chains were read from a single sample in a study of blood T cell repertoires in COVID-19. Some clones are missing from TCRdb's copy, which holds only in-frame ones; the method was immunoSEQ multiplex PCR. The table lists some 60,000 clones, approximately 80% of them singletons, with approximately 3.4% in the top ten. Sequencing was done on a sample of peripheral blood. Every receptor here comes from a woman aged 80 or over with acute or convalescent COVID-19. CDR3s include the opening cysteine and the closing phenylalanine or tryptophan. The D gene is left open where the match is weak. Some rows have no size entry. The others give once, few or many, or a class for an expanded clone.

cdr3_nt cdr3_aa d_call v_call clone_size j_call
TGCGCCAGCAGTCTGTTCCGTAGCGACACTGAAGCTTTCTTT CASSLFRSDTEAFF - TRBV5-1 - TRBJ1-1
TGTGCCAGCAGCCAAGATATTCAAGGGACTAGAGTTTCCACAGATACGCAGTATTTT CASSQDIQGTRVSTDTQYF TRBD2 TRBV4-2 - TRBJ2-3
TGTGCCAGCAGTTACTCGACTGGGGGAGGGAAAGAAAAACTGTTTTTT CASSYSTGGGKEKLFF - TRBV6-5 - TRBJ1-4
TGCGCCAGCAGCCCGGGACTAGCGGGGGGGCCGTCGGGGTTGAATGAGCAGTTCTTC CASSPGLAGGPSGLNEQFF TRBD2 TRBV5-1 - TRBJ2-1
TGTGCCAGCAGTTTCACAGGTCCTCTTAATGAAAAACTGTTTTTT CASSFTGPLNEKLFF - TRBV6-5 once TRBJ1-4
TGTGCCAGCAGCTTATCTAGCGGGGGAAACATTCAGTACTTC CASSLSSGGNIQYF TRBD2 TRBV3-1/TRBV3-2 - TRBJ2-4
TGTGCCAGCAGACGGATGGACAGGGATGACGGGGAGCTGTTTTTT CASRRMDRDDGELFF TRBD1 TRBV9 - TRBJ2-2
TGTGCCAGCAGCCAACGAGCCTTAGCAGGGGGCGTATCACCCCTCCACTTT CASSQRALAGGVSPLHF TRBD1 TRBV4-2 - TRBJ1-6
TGTGCCAGTAAGCCAGGGTTAAGGGTGAACACTGAAGCTTTCTTT CASKPGLRVNTEAFF - TRBV19 - TRBJ1-1
TGTGCCAGCAGCTTAGAAGGCGGGGGCACTGAAGCTTTCTTT CASSLEGGGTEAFF - TRBV11-2 few TRBJ1-1
TGTGCCAGCAGCCTGACAGATAACACTGAAGCTTTCTTT CASSLTDNTEAFF - TRBV12-3/TRBV12-4 - TRBJ1-1
TGTGCCAGCAGACTGACAGGGTCGAACACCGGGGAGCTGTTTTTT CASRLTGSNTGELFF TRBD1 TRBV28 - TRBJ2-2
TGTGCCAGCAGCTTGGGGGGGTATAATTCACCCCTCCACTTT CASSLGGYNSPLHF - TRBV7-2 - TRBJ1-6
TGTGCCAGCAGCCTTGACAGGCGCTATGGCTACACCTTC CASSLDRRYGYTF - TRBV25-1 - TRBJ1-2
TGTGCCAGCAGCTATAAACAGGGTCATGGCTACACCTTC CASSYKQGHGYTF - TRBV7-3 - TRBJ1-2
TGTGCCAGCAGCTTAGGCGGGACAGGGTATTACTCACCCCTCCACTTT CASSLGGTGYYSPLHF TRBD1 TRBV7-8 - TRBJ1-6
TGTGCCAGCAGCGGGCTGGCGGGGCCTGAGGAGCAGTACTTC CASSGLAGPEEQYF - TRBV7-9 - TRBJ2-7
TGTGCCATCTCAGGGGGCAATCAGCCCCAGCATTTT CAISGGNQPQHF - TRBV28 - TRBJ1-5
TGTGCCAGCAGCTCTTTAGCGGGACTCCAAGAGACCCAGTACTTC CASSSLAGLQETQYF TRBD2 TRBV7-2 - TRBJ2-5
TGTGCCAGCAGTCTAACAGGGGCTGGAAACACCATATATTTT CASSLTGAGNTIYF TRBD1 TRBV25-1 - TRBJ1-3
TGCGCCAGCAGCCCGGACAGGGGGCAAGGCTACGAGCAGTACTTC CASSPDRGQGYEQYF TRBD1 TRBV5-1 - TRBJ2-7
TGCGCCAGCAGCCAACTAACCAAGTCGAGGCCGGACACTGAAGCTTTCTTT CASSQLTKSRPDTEAFF - TRBV4-1 - TRBJ1-1
TGTGCCAGTAGTACCAACCGACAGGGGCTCAACACTGAAGCTTTCTTT CASSTNRQGLNTEAFF TRBD1 TRBV19 few TRBJ1-1
TGTGCCAGCAGTGAACTGCGGACAGTTAACACTGAAGCTTTCTTT CASSELRTVNTEAFF - TRBV2 - TRBJ1-1
TGCGCCAGCAGCCAAGAGAGGGGACTAGCGGGCGAGCAGTACTTC CASSQERGLAGEQYF TRBD2 TRBV4-1 once TRBJ2-7
TGTGCCAGCAGTGGAATGACAGGGGGCAGCACTGAAGCTTTCTTT CASSGMTGGSTEAFF TRBD1 TRBV28 - TRBJ1-1
TGCGCCAGCAGCTTCTATTGGAGGGGTTCGGGGACTAATATGAACACTGAAGCTTTCTTT CASSFYWRGSGTNMNTEAFF - TRBV5-1 - TRBJ1-1
TGTGCCAGCAGTGCTGGGACAGACGAAAAACTGTTTTTT CASSAGTDEKLFF TRBD1 TRBV2 - TRBJ1-4
TGTGCCATCAGGGAGACTAGCGGCCTGAACGTCCTGACTTTC CAIRETSGLNVLTF TRBD2 TRBV7-8 - TRBJ2-6
TGTGCCAGCAGTTACTCGATCAGGGGCCAATCCTACGAGCAGTACTTC CASSYSIRGQSYEQYF - TRBV6-2/TRBV6-3 - TRBJ2-7
TGTGCCAGCTCACCCGGCAGGGTTAGCAATCAGCCCCAGCATTTT CASSPGRVSNQPQHF - TRBV18 - TRBJ1-5
TGTGCCAGCAGCCGGGAGGGGCGAGGTTTTTCACCCCTCCACTTT CASSREGRGFSPLHF - TRBV3-1/TRBV3-2 - TRBJ1-6
TGTGCCAGCAGTTACTCATCCGCTAGCGGGTCCTACGAGCAGTACTTC CASSYSSASGSYEQYF TRBD2 TRBV6-5 - TRBJ2-7
TGTGCCAGCAGCCAAGAGCCAGGGGGGAGCACAGATACGCAGTATTTT CASSQEPGGSTDTQYF - TRBV4-2 - TRBJ2-3
TGTGCCAGCAGTCCCGACAGGTATAATTCACCCCTCCACTTT CASSPDRYNSPLHF - TRBV6-6 - TRBJ1-6
TGCGCCAGCAGCTTGGGCGCCACCGACTCCAATGAGCAGTTCTTC CASSLGATDSNEQFF - TRBV5-1 few TRBJ2-1
TGCGCCAGCAGCTTACGGACAGGGTCTAACTATGGCTACACCTTC CASSLRTGSNYGYTF TRBD1 TRBV5-1 - TRBJ1-2
TGTGCCAGTAGAACCGGGACAGGGGGCCGAGAGACCCAGTACTTC CASRTGTGGRETQYF TRBD1 TRBV19 few TRBJ2-5
TGTGCTAGCAGCTTAGTGGTTATGAGGACCGGGGACACTGAAGCTTTCTTT CASSLVVMRTGDTEAFF - TRBV7-7 - TRBJ1-1